This passage covers 8 T cell receptor beta chains from one sample sequenced in a study of cytomegalovirus exposure and HLA in healthy donors. With 60 Vbeta and 13 Jbeta primers, the PCR was carried out. Clones were read by immunoSEQ multiplex PCR, and TCRdb kept only the in-frame ones, dropping some. The data contain 110,000 or so clones, around 77% of them seen just once; the ten biggest clones take up 15% to 20%. Sequencing was done on a sample of PBMCs. These receptors were collected from a middle-aged man in good health and CMV-seropositive.

V is TRBV2 and J is TRBJ1-2; 9 bases line up with TRBD1. Unmatched junction bases numbered 4, after V lost 4 bases and J lost 4 bases. Germline V gene lookup returns CDR1 SNHLY and CDR2 FYNNEI. CDR3 size: 14 residues. The CDR3 DNA reads as TGTGCCAGCAGTGTTTCGGGACAGGGCTATGGCTACACCTTC. Its protein product is CASSVSGQGYGYTF. Full variable domain (rest looked up from reference TRBV2 and TRBJ1-2): EPEVTQTPSHQVTQMGQEVILRCVPISNHLYFYWYRQILGQKVEFLVSFYNNEISEKSEIFDDQFSVERPDGSNFTLKIRSTKLEDSAMYFCASSVSGQGYGYTFGSGTRLTVV.

The chain recombines TRBV7-9 with TRBJ1-4, with D perhaps TRBD1 (5 bases). CDR1 is SEHNR, CDR2 FQNEAQ, per germline (reference sequence). V lost 3 bases, J lost 5 bases, and 13 bases lay in between. This CDR3 is 15 amino acids long. CDR3 DNA: TGTGCCAGCAGCTTCCTAGGGACTCTGAATGAAAAACTGTTTTTT. Translated, it gives CASSFLGTLNEKLFF.

The chain employs TRBV28 and TRBJ1-3, with D uncertain. The V gene lost 2 bases and the J gene lost 0 bases, with 8 bases spanning the gap. There are 15 residues in the CDR3. The germline V gene has CDR1 MDHEN and CDR2 SYDVKM. The chain's CDR3 is CASSLPPGSGNTIYF. The CDR3 nucleotides are TGTGCCAGCAGTTTACCCCCGGGCTCTGGAAACACCATATATTTT.

Only a few counts were recorded for this clone. The same CDR3 is also encoded by other DNA sequences in this sample. The chain couples TRBV5-1 to TRBJ2-5; 10 nucleotides match TRBD2. Per germline, CDR1 SGHRS and CDR2 YFSETQ. The J segment lost 1 base and the V segment lost 0 bases, leaving 0 bases of the junction unmatched. The CDR3 extends over 15 amino acids. The CDR3 DNA reads as TGCGCCAGCAGCTTGGGGACTAGCGGCCAAGAGACCCAGTACTTC. This encodes CASSLGTSGQETQYF. The variable domain in full, completed from reference TRBV5-1 and TRBJ2-5, reads KAGVTQTPRYLIKTRGQQVTLSCSPISGHRSVSWYQQTPGQGLQFLFEYFSETQRNKGNFPGRFSGRQFSNSRSEMNVSTLELGDSALYLCASSLGTSGQETQYFGPGTRLLVL.

The V gene is TRBV6-5, the J gene TRBJ2-1, with 7 bases matching TRBD1. CDR1 and CDR2 (germline): MNHEY, SVGAGI. This CDR3 has 15 residues. The ends lost 7 bases at V and 5 bases at J; junction bases unmatched: 11. The CDR3 DNA follows: TGTGCCAGCATGAGAGGAGCCGGACAGGACAATGAGCAGTTCTTC. The encoded protein is CASMRGAGQDNEQFF.

The CDR3 sequence is CASNEGTAGANVLTF. DNA of the CDR3: TGTGCCAGTAACGAGGGGACAGCTGGGGCCAACGTCCTGACTTTC. The chain carries TRBV28 and TRBJ2-6; TRBD1 matches at 7 bases. V was clipped by 9 bases and J by 2 bases; unmatched bases: 7. CDR1 is MDHEN, CDR2 SYDVKM, per germline. This CDR3 contains 15 residues.

This clone was detected only once. This chain connects TRBV7-9 to TRBJ2-1; 8 bases are a match to TRBD2. Germline CDR1 SEHNR, CDR2 FQNEAQ (reference sequence). This CDR3 has 17 amino acids. Trimming took 5 bases from V and 4 from J; bases not matched to a gene: 13. CDR3 loop: CASSPAGPGLGYNEQFF. The CDR3 bases are TGTGCCAGCAGCCCCGCGGGCCCGGGACTAGGGTACAATGAGCAGTTCTTC.

The chain uses TRBV19 and TRBJ1-1, with a possible D match to TRBD1 (6 bases). CDR1 LNHDA and CDR2 SQIVND come from the germline V gene (reference sequence). With 5 bases removed from V and 4 bases from J, the gap between germline ends came to 14 bases. This CDR3 region has 14 residues. This chain's CDR3 is CASSSGGARTEAFF. Written as DNA, the CDR3 is TGTGCCAGTAGTTCCGGGGGGGCGCGCACTGAAGCTTTCTTT.